The 16 T cell receptor beta chains below all came from one sample that was sequenced in a study of CD8+CD57+ T cells in acquired aplastic anemia. Genomic DNA, serving as template, underwent TCR beta VDJ and CDR3 profiling. TCRdb re-derived calls from the reads in MiXCR, one entry per CDR3 protein. The sample lists about 110,000 distinct CDR3 sequences, less than 65% occurring once. Sequenced input: sorted CD4+, CD8+, or CD8+CD57+ T cells (not recorded which) from PBMCs. The receptors stem from a human donor in good health, serving as a control.

Regarding this clonotype: A clone one base away is much larger, so this may be a read error. The rearrangement links TRBV4-3 to TRBJ2-7; D is undetermined. The CDR3 is 13 residues long. Germline V gives CDR1 LGHNA, CDR2 YSLEER. CDR3 sequence reads: CASSQDIYYERYF. CDR3 DNA sequence: TGCGCCAGCAGCCAAGACATATACTACGAGCGGTACTTC.

This clonotype was counted ten times or more. The chain is built from TRBV10-3 and TRBJ2-7; 10 positions agree with TRBD1. The V gene's germline CDR1 is ENHRY and CDR2 SYGVKD. The CDR3 length is 15 residues. The J segment lost 2 bases and the V segment lost 6 bases, leaving 7 bases of the junction unmatched. For the CDR3, the DNA is TGTGCCATCAGCGTAGACAGGGGGCTAGCCTACGAGCAGTACTTC. This gives the protein CAISVDRGLAYEQYF.

In its sample, this clonotype was seen a few times. At one end the junction does not follow the germline gene, possibly because of a read error. The chain carries TRBV15 and TRBJ1-2; D is ambiguous. Germline V gene lookup returns CDR1 LNHNV and CDR2 YYDKDF (reference sequence). The CDR3 extends over 13 amino acids. CDR3 coding DNA: TGTGTCACCAGCGGTTGGGCTAACTATGGCTACACCTTC. This codes for CVTSGWANYGYTF.

The chain links TRBV7-2 to TRBJ2-7; D unclear. The V end was cut by 2 bases, the J end by 13 bases, with 9 bases between. The CDR3 runs to 10 residues. Per germline, CDR1 SGHTA and CDR2 FQGNSA. DNA for the CDR3: TGTGCCAGCAGCTTAATTTTCGGCTACTTC. It translates to CASSLIFGYF. Variable domain in full (rest from reference TRBV7-2 and TRBJ2-7): GAGVSQSPSNKVTEKGKDVELRCDPISGHTALYWYRQSLGQGLEFLIYFQGNSAPDKSGLPSDRFSAERTGGSVSTLTIQRTQQEDSAVYLCASSLIFGYFGPGTRLTVT.

The rearrangement joins TRBV19 to TRBJ1-1; D gene unclear. The germline V and J ends were trimmed by 7 bases and 7 bases, with 19 bases remaining between them. The germline CDR1 and CDR2 sequences are LNHDA and SQIVND (reference sequence). The CDR3 spans 14 residues. The chain's CDR3 is CASNKIGLANEAFF. CDR3 nucleotide sequence: TGTGCCAGTAACAAAATAGGACTTGCGAATGAAGCTTTCTTT.

The chain recombines TRBV10-2 with TRBJ2-7, with D possibly being TRBD1 or TRBD2 (7 bases each). Germline CDR1 and CDR2: WSHSY and SAAADI. CDR3 length: 15 amino acids. The V end lost 3 bases, the J end lost 6 bases, and 18 bases lay between the germline ends. The CDR3 sequence: CASSEVGEGAAEQYF. The DNA for the CDR3 is TGCGCCAGCAGTGAAGTTGGGGAGGGGGCGGCCGAGCAGTACTTC.

The V gene is TRBV5-1, the J gene TRBJ1-2, with D hard to call. The V gene lost 0 bases and the J gene lost 6 bases, with 9 bases spanning the gap. Germline CDR1 and CDR2: SGHRS and YFSETQ. The length of the CDR3 is 13 residues. The CDR3 sequence is CASSLAMGNGYTF. Written as DNA, the CDR3 is TGCGCCAGCAGCTTGGCGATGGGGAATGGCTACACCTTC.

This sequence joins TRBV25-1 and TRBJ2-5; D call uncertain. Germline CDR1 and CDR2: MGHDK and SYGVNS. There are 10 residues in the CDR3. Trimming shortened V by 6 bases and J by 5 bases, and 4 bases separated the two germline ends. The CDR3 here is CASRAETQYF. In nucleotides, the CDR3 is TGTGCCAGCAGAGCGGAGACCCAGTACTTC.

This clonotype was found many times. The genes are TRBV5-1 and TRBJ2-3, with 9 nucleotides matching TRBD1. Germline lookup yields CDR1 SGHRS and CDR2 YFSETQ. The V gene end was trimmed by 3 bases and the J gene end by 6 bases; junction bases not matched to a gene: 11. The CDR3 consists of 16 residues. The CDR3 is CASSSEPTGGGDTQYF. The CDR3 DNA reads as TGCGCCAGCAGCTCCGAACCGACAGGGGGTGGGGATACGCAGTATTTT.

The chain is built from TRBV29-1 and TRBJ2-7; D is undetermined. This CDR3 spans 11 amino acids. Trimming cost V 7 bases and J 3 bases, with 10 bases left between them. Looked up from germline, CDR1 is SQVTM and CDR2 is ANQGSEA. In nucleotides, the CDR3 is TGCAGCGGGTCCAGCGACTACGAGCAGTACTTC. This translates into CSGSSDYEQYF.

Points on this clonotype: Given the absence of the conserved phenylalanine or tryptophan at the CDR3 end, a read error is likely. V gene TRBV10-3 combines with J gene TRBJ2-7; D is undetermined. Germline V gene lookup returns CDR1 ENHRY and CDR2 SYGVKD. The CDR3 length is 16 residues. This chain's CDR3 is CASSESETQIAYEQYL. CDR3 nucleotide sequence: TGTGCCAGCAGTGAGTCTGAGACTCAAATCGCCTACGAGCAGTACCTC.

The rearrangement links TRBV4-3 to TRBJ1-2; 7 nucleotides align to TRBD1. The V gene end was trimmed by 2 bases and the J gene end by 4 bases; junction bases not matched to a gene: 4. The CDR3 contains 14 residues. Germline-derived CDR1 and CDR2 are LGHNA and YSLEER. CDR3 bases: TGCGCCAGCAGCCAACTGACAGGGAGCTATGGCTACACCTTC. As protein: CASSQLTGSYGYTF.

This clonotype was detected a few times. The J gene is TRBJ2-5, the V gene TRBV29-1; perhaps TRBD2 as D (6 bases). Trimming took off 4 bases at V and 5 bases at J, with 11 bases between the two ends. The germline V gene encodes CDR1 SQVTM and CDR2 ANQGSEA. The CDR3 loop spans 12 amino acids. The CDR3: CSVVLLAETQYF. The CDR3 nucleotides are TGCAGCGTTGTGCTTCTAGCGGAGACCCAGTACTTC.

The chain has TRBV25-1 and TRBJ2-2, with 9 bases lining up with TRBD2. The germline CDR1 and CDR2 sequences are MGHDK and SYGVNS. The CDR3 sequence is 15 residues long. With V trimmed by 6 bases and J by 7 bases, 9 bases remained unmatched. CDR3 region: CASSLGGGAVGELFF. The CDR3 DNA follows: TGTGCCAGCAGCCTCGGCGGGGGGGCGGTCGGGGAGCTGTTTTTT.

The chain employs TRBV7-3 and TRBJ2-5; 15 nucleotides agree with TRBD2. Per the germline V gene, CDR1 is SGHTA and CDR2 is FQGTGA. V lost 6 bases and J lost 3; bases outside the gene matches: 8. The CDR3 runs 17 residues. The CDR3 bases are TGTGCCAGCAGTTGCGGACTAGCGGGGGGGCAGGAAGAGACCCAGTACTTC. Its translation is CASSCGLAGGQEETQYF.

J is TRBJ2-3 and V is TRBV15; D is perhaps TRBD2 (6 bases). The germline V gene encodes CDR1 LNHNV and CDR2 YYDKDF (reference sequence). CDR3 length: 16 residues. Trimming removed 2 bases from V and 2 bases from J, with 14 bases in between. The CDR3 loop is CATSRLGGTITDTQYF. DNA for the CDR3: TGTGCCACCAGCAGACTCGGGGGAACCATCACAGATACGCAGTATTTT.